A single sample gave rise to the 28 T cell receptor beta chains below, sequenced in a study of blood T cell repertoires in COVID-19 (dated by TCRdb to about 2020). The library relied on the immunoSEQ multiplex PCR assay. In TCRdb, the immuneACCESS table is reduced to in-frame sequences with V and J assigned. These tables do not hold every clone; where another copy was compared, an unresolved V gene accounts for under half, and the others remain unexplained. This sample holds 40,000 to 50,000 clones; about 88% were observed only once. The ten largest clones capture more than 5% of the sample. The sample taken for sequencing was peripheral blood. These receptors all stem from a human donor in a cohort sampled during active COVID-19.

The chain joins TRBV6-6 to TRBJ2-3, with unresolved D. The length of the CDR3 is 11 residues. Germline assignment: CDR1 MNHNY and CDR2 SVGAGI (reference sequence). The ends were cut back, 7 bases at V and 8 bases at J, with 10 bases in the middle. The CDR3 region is CASNPPGTQYF. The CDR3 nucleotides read TGTGCCAGCAACCCCCCGGGTACGCAGTATTTT.

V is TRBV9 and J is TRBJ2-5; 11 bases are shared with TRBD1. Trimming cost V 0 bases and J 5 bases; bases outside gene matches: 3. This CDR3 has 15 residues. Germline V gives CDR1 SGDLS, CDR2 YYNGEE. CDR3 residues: CASSVGTGGSETQYF. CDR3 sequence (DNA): TGTGCCAGCAGCGTAGGGACAGGGGGCTCCGAGACCCAGTACTTC.

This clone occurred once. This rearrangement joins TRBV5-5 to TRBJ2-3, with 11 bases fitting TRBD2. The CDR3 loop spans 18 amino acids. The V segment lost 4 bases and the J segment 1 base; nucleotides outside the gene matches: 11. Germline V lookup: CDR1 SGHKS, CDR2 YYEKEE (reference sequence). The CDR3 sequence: CASSTASGRTQRTDTQYF. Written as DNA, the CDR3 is TGTGCCAGCAGCACGGCTAGCGGGAGGACCCAACGCACAGATACGCAGTATTTT.

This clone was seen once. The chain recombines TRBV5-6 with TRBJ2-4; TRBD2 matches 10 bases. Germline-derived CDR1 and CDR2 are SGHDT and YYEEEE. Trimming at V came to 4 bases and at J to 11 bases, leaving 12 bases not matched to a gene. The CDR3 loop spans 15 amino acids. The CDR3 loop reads CASSQSGRAEAVQYF. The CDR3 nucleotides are TGTGCCAGCAGCCAAAGCGGGAGGGCCGAAGCGGTTCAGTACTTC.

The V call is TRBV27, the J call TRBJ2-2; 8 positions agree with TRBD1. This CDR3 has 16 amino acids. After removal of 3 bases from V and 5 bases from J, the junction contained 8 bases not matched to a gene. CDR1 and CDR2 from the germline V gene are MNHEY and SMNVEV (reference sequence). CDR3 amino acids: CASSFFGQGDTGELFF. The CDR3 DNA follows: TGTGCCAGCAGTTTTTTTGGACAGGGCGATACCGGGGAGCTGTTTTTT.

The CDR3 DNA reads as TGTGCCAGCAGTACCCAGGGGGTAGGTGGCTACACCTTC. Translation: CASSTQGVGGYTF. This chain uses TRBV28 with TRBJ1-2, with TRBD1 identical over 7 bases. V gave up 5 bases and J gave up 7 bases; unmatched junction bases: 7. Germline V CDR1 and CDR2: MDHEN, SYDVKM. The length of the CDR3 is 13 residues.

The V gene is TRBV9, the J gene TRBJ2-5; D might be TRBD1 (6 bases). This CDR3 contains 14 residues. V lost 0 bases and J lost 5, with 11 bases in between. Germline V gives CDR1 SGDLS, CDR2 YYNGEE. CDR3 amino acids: CASSVGGPGETQYF. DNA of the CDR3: TGTGCCAGCAGCGTAGGGGGGCCTGGGGAGACCCAGTACTTC.

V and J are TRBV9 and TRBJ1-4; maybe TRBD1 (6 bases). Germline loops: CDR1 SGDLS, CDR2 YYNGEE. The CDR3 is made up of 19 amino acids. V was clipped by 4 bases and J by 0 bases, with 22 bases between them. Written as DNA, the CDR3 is TGTGCCAGCAGCCTTCTGGACAGTAGCGCGCGCGCAACTAATGAAAAACTGTTTTTT. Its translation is CASSLLDSSARATNEKLFF.

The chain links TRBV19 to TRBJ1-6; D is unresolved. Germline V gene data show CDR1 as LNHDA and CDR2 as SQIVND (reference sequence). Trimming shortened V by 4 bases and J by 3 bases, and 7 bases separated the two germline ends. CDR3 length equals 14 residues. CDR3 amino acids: CASSNGNYNSPLHF. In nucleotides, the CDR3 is TGTGCCAGTAGTAACGGGAACTATAATTCACCCCTCCACTTT.

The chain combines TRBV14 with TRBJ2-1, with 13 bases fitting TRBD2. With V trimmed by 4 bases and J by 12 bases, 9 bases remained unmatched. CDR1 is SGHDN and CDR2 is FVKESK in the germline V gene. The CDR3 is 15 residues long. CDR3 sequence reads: CASSPTGTSGNLQFF. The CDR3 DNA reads TGTGCCAGCAGCCCGACCGGGACTAGCGGGAACTTGCAGTTCTTC.

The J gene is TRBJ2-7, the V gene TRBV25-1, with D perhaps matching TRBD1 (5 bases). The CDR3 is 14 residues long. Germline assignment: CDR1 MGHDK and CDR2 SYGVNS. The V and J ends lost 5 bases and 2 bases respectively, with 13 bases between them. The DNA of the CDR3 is TGTGCCAGCAGTCCCTTTCAGGGTGCCTACGAGCAGTACTTC. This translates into CASSPFQGAYEQYF.

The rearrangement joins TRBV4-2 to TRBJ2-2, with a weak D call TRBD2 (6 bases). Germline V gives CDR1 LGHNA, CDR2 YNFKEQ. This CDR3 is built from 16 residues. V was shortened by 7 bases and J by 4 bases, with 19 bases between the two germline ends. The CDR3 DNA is TGTGCCAGCACCCCGGCCTCAAGGGACTTCACCGGGGAGCTGTTTTTT. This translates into CASTPASRDFTGELFF.

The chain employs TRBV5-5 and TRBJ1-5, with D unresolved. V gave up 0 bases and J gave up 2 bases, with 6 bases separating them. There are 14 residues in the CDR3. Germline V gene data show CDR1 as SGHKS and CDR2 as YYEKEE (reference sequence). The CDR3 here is CASSLAGGNQPQHF. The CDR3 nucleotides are TGTGCCAGCAGCTTGGCGGGAGGCAATCAGCCCCAGCATTTT.

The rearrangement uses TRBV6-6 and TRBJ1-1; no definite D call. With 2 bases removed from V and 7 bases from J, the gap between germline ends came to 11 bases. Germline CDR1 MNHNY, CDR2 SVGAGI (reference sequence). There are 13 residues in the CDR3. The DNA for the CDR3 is TGTGCCAGCAGTTACCACGGAGAGTTTGAAGCTTTCTTT. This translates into CASSYHGEFEAFF.

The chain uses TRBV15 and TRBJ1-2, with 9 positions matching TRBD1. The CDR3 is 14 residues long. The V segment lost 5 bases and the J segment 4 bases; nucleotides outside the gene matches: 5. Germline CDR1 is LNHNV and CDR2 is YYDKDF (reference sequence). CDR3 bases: TGTGCCACCAGCGACCGGGACAGGGTCTATGGCTACACCTTC. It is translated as CATSDRDRVYGYTF.

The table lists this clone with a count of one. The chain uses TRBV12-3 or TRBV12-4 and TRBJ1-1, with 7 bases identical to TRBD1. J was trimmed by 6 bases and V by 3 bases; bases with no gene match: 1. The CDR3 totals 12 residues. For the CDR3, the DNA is TGTGCCAGCAGTTTGGACAGGTCTGAAGCTTTCTTT. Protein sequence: CASSLDRSEAFF.

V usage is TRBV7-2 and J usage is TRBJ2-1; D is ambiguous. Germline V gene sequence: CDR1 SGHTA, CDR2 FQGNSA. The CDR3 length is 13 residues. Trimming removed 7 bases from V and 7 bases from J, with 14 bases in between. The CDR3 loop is CASTPTLRNEQFF. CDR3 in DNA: TGTGCCAGCACCCCAACCCTCCGGAATGAGCAGTTCTTC.

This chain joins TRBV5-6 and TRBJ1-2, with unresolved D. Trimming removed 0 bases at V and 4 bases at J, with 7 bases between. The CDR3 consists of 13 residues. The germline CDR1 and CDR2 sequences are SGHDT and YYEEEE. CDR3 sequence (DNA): TGTGCCAGCAGCTTGGAACATATCTATGGCTACACCTTC. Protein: CASSLEHIYGYTF.

The CDR3 DNA reads as TGCAGTGCTAGTAGGGGACAGGGGAAAGCTTTCTTT. Translating gives CSASRGQGKAFF. The rearrangement links TRBV20-1 to TRBJ1-1; 10 nucleotides agree with TRBD1. The CDR3 runs to 12 residues. Germline V gene data show CDR1 as DFQATT and CDR2 as SNEGSKA (reference sequence). Unmatched junction bases numbered 4, after V lost 3 bases and J lost 9 bases.

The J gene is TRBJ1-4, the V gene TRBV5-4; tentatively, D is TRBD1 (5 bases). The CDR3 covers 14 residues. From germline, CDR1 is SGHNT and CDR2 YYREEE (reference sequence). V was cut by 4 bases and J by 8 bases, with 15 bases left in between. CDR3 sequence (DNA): TGTGCCAGCAGCGCCGGGGGGGGAGACGAAAAACTGTTTTTT. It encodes CASSAGGGDEKLFF.

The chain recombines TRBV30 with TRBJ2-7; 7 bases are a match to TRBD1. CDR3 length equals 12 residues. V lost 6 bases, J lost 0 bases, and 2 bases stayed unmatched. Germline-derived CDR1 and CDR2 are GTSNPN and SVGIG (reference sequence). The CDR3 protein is CACTGDSYEQYF. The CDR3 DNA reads TGTGCCTGCACAGGGGACTCCTACGAGCAGTACTTC.

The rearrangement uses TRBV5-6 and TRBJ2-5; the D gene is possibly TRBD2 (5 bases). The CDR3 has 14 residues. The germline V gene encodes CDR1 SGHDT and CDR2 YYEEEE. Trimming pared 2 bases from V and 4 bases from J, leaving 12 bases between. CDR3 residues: CASSFGLEGETQYF. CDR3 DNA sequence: TGTGCCAGCAGCTTTGGACTTGAGGGAGAGACCCAGTACTTC.

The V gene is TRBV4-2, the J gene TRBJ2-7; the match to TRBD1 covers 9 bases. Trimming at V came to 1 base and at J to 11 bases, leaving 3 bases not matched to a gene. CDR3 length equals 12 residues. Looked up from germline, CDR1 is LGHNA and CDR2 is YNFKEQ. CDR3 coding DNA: TGTGCCAGCAGCCAAGGGGACAGGGTAAAGTACTTC. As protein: CASSQGDRVKYF.

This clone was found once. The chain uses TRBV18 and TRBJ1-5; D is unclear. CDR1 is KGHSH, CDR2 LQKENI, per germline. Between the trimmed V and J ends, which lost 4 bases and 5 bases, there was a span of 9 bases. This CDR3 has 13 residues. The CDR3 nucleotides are TGTGCCAGCTCACAGACTAGGGATCAGCCCCAGCATTTT. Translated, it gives CASSQTRDQPQHF.

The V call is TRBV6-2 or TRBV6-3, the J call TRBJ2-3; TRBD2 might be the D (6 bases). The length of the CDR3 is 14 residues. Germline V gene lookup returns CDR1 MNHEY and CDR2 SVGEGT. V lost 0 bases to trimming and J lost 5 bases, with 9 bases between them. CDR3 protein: CASSYSRGGDTQYF. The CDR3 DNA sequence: TGTGCCAGCAGTTACTCGCGGGGCGGAGATACGCAGTATTTT.

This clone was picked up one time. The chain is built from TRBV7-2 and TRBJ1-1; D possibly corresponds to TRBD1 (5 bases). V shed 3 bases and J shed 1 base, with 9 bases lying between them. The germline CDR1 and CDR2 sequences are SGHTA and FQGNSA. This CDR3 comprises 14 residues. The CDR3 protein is CASSFTGTNTEAFF. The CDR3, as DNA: TGTGCCAGCAGCTTCACAGGTACGAACACTGAAGCTTTCTTT.

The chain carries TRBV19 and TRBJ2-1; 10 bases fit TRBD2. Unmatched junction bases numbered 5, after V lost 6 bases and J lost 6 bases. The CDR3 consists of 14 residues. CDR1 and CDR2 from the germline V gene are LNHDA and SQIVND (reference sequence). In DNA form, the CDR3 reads TGTGCCAGTAGACACGGGACTAGCGTCAATGAGCAGTTCTTC. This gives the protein CASRHGTSVNEQFF.

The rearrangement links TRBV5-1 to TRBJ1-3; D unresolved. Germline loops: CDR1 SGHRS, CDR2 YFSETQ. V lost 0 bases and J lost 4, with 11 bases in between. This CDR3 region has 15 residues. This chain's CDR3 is CASSLGETGGNTIYF. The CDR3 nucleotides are TGCGCCAGCAGCTTGGGAGAGACGGGAGGAAACACCATATATTTT.